These T cell receptor beta chains were read from a single sample in a study of CD8 T cells in ankylosing spondylitis. TCRdb reprocessed the 5' RACE reads via MiXCR and lists one record per CDR3 protein. Among around 230,000 distinct CDR3 sequences, around 7.8% were seen once, and the ten largest hold under 7.5%. Material for sequencing was blood, either unsorted or a sorted T cell fraction (not recorded which). These receptors were collected from a male donor with ankylosing spondylitis or in good health (not recorded which). The CDR3 runs from the conserved cysteine through the conserved F or W. Fields, in order: D gene, V gene, clone size, J gene, CDR3 DNA, CDR3 protein. D genes are given only for firm matches. Clone size is not always given. Where it is, it says once, few, many or a class for expanded clones.

D: TRBD2; V: TRBV2; size: .; J: TRBJ2-3; DNA: TGTGCCAGCGGAGGACTAGCCCTAAGCACAGATACGCAGTATTTT; CDR3: CASGGLALSTDTQYF
D: TRBD2; V: TRBV12-3/TRBV12-4; size: many; J: TRBJ2-1; DNA: TGTGCCAGCAGTTTCTCCCTTAGCGGGAGCGGGCCTGAGCAGTTCTTC; CDR3: CASSFSLSGSGPEQFF
D: TRBD1; V: TRBV20-1; size: many; J: TRBJ2-1; DNA: TGCAGTGCTAGAGACCCCTGGGGACAGGGAGTGCAGTTCTTC; CDR3: CSARDPWGQGVQFF
D: TRBD1; V: TRBV12-3/TRBV12-4; size: many; J: TRBJ2-3; DNA: TGTGCCAGCGGGGTACAGGGGCCAGATACGCAGTATTTT; CDR3: CASGVQGPDTQYF
D: .; V: TRBV6-1; size: many; J: TRBJ1-6; DNA: TGTGCCAGCAGCGCCGATTTCAGCTCCTATAATTCACCCCTCCACTTT; CDR3: CASSADFSSYNSPLHF
D: .; V: TRBV20-1; size: many; J: TRBJ1-2; DNA: TGCAGTGCTAGTCACCCCTCCGGGGGTGGCTACACCTTC; CDR3: CSASHPSGGGYTF
D: .; V: TRBV20-1; size: many; J: TRBJ2-1; DNA: TGCAGTGCTAGAGGGATCGACAGCTCCTACAATGAGCAGTTCTTC; CDR3: CSARGIDSSYNEQFF
D: .; V: TRBV5-1; size: many; J: TRBJ2-1; DNA: TGCGCCAGCAGCTTGTCTAGCGCCTACAATGAGCAGTTCTTC; CDR3: CASSLSSAYNEQFF
D: .; V: TRBV18; size: few; J: TRBJ1-1; DNA: TGTGCCAGCTCACCCGCGAACGAGGGGGTAAACACTGAAGCTTTCTTT; CDR3: CASSPANEGVNTEAFF
D: .; V: TRBV4-2; size: once; J: TRBJ1-1; DNA: TGTGCCAGCAGCCAAAGAAGCCACGGCAACACTGAAGCTTTCTTT; CDR3: CASSQRSHGNTEAFF
D: .; V: TRBV29-1; size: many; J: TRBJ1-2; DNA: TGCAGCGTCGATGGGGATAACTATGGCTACACCTTC; CDR3: CSVDGDNYGYTF
D: TRBD1; V: TRBV13; size: .; J: TRBJ2-1; DNA: TGTGCCAGCAGATCTACCGGGACAGGAAACAATGAGCAGTTCTTC; CDR3: CASRSTGTGNNEQFF
D: .; V: TRBV29-1; size: many; J: TRBJ2-2; DNA: TGCAGCGCTGAGGGACGGGACACTAACACCGGGGAGCTGTTTTTT; CDR3: CSAEGRDTNTGELFF
D: .; V: TRBV29-1; size: .; J: TRBJ2-7; DNA: TGCAGCGTTGTGCGGGGGCCCTACGAGCAGTACTTC; CDR3: CSVVRGPYEQYF
D: TRBD1; V: TRBV7-2; size: many; J: TRBJ1-5; DNA: TGTGCCAGCAGCTTAGAAAGTCAGGGGGCGGGTCAGCCCCAGCATTTT; CDR3: CASSLESQGAGQPQHF
D: .; V: TRBV6-1; size: many; J: TRBJ1-6; DNA: TGTGCCAGCAGAAGCCGGCCCTTCAATTCACCCCTCCACTTT; CDR3: CASRSRPFNSPLHF
D: .; V: TRBV7-9; size: .; J: TRBJ2-7; DNA: TGTGCCAGCAGCCCGGTTGACGAGCAGTACTTC; CDR3: CASSPVDEQYF
D: TRBD2; V: TRBV20-1; size: many; J: TRBJ2-1; DNA: TGCAGTGCTTATACTAGCGGGAGTACGTATGAGCAGTTCTTC; CDR3: CSAYTSGSTYEQFF
D: TRBD2; V: TRBV5-1; size: few; J: TRBJ2-5; DNA: TGCGCCAGCAGCTTGGCCGGGACTAGCGCCCAAGAGACCCAGTACTTC; CDR3: CASSLAGTSAQETQYF
D: TRBD2; V: TRBV5-5; size: many; J: TRBJ2-1; DNA: TGTGCCAGCAGCTTGGGACTAGCGGAGAGCTACAATGAGCAGTTCTTC; CDR3: CASSLGLAESYNEQFF
D: TRBD1; V: TRBV4-1; size: many; J: TRBJ1-1; DNA: TGCGCCAGCAGCCAAGGTTCCGGGACAGGGAACACTGAAGCTTTCTTT; CDR3: CASSQGSGTGNTEAFF
D: .; V: TRBV10-2; size: many; J: TRBJ2-1; DNA: TGCGCCAGCAGTGAAGGCCTGGGCTCCCTCTCCTACAATGAGCAGTTCTTC; CDR3: CASSEGLGSLSYNEQFF
D: .; V: TRBV29-1; size: many; J: TRBJ1-3; DNA: TGCAGCGTTGAAACATTGGAGGAACATGAGAGAAACACCATATATTTT; CDR3: CSVETLEEHERNTIYF
D: TRBD1; V: TRBV19; size: .; J: TRBJ2-2; DNA: TGTGCCAGTAGGAGGGACAGTTGGGGGTTGGGGGAGCTGTTTTTT; CDR3: CASRRDSWGLGELFF
D: TRBD2; V: TRBV20-1; size: many; J: TRBJ2-3; DNA: TGCAGTGCACCCGGACTAGCGGGAGGGGTAGATACGCAGTATTTT; CDR3: CSAPGLAGGVDTQYF
D: .; V: TRBV10-3; size: .; J: TRBJ2-4; DNA: TGTGCCATCAGTGAGAAGGATGGCCCTGGAGACATTCAGTACTTC; CDR3: CAISEKDGPGDIQYF
D: .; V: TRBV27; size: .; J: TRBJ1-2; DNA: TGTGCCAGCAGTTTATCGATATACAACTATGGCTACACCTTC; CDR3: CASSLSIYNYGYTF
D: .; V: TRBV20-1; size: many; J: TRBJ2-3; DNA: TGCAGTGCTAGAGGGTACAGGCTGAGCACAGATACGCAGTATTTT; CDR3: CSARGYRLSTDTQYF
D: TRBD1; V: TRBV7-7; size: many; J: TRBJ2-1; DNA: TGTGCTAGCAGCCCTGGGACAGGGTGGAATGAGCAGTTCTTC; CDR3: CASSPGTGWNEQFF
D: .; V: TRBV18; size: few; J: TRBJ2-1; DNA: TGTGCCAGCTCAGTCGACAGAAGCTCCTACAATGAGCAGTTCTTC; CDR3: CASSVDRSSYNEQFF
D: TRBD1; V: TRBV5-1; size: many; J: TRBJ1-1; DNA: TGCGCCAGCAGCCTACAGGGGGGTGCGGAAGCTTTCTTT; CDR3: CASSLQGGAEAFF
D: TRBD2; V: TRBV3-1; size: .; J: TRBJ2-1; DNA: TGTGCCAGCGGGACTAGCGGGGGTCCTGAGCAGTTCTTC; CDR3: CASGTSGGPEQFF
D: .; V: TRBV21-1; size: many; J: TRBJ2-7; DNA: TGTGCCAGCAGCAAGGAGATACCGTACTTTCTCTACGAGCAGTACTTC; CDR3: CASSKEIPYFLYEQYF
D: TRBD2; V: TRBV6-1; size: many; J: TRBJ2-3; DNA: TGTGCCAGCAGTACCCCGGGACTAGGCATTGCAGATACGCAGTATTTT; CDR3: CASSTPGLGIADTQYF
D: TRBD1; V: TRBV6-2/TRBV6-3; size: many; J: TRBJ2-5; DNA: TGTGCCAGCAGCTACAGGGGAGAGAAGACCCAGTACTTC; CDR3: CASSYRGEKTQYF
D: .; V: TRBV20-1; size: many; J: TRBJ2-7; DNA: TGCAGTGCTGATACCGCACACTCCTACGAGCAGTACTTC; CDR3: CSADTAHSYEQYF
D: .; V: TRBV20-1; size: .; J: TRBJ1-2; DNA: TGCAGCGCCTTGGGGTATGGCTACACCTTC; CDR3: CSALGYGYTF
D: TRBD1; V: TRBV11-2; size: many; J: TRBJ2-5; DNA: TGTGCCAGCACCAACAGGGGGCTAAGACAAGAGACCCAGTACTTC; CDR3: CASTNRGLRQETQYF
D: .; V: TRBV20-1; size: many; J: TRBJ1-1; DNA: TGCAGTGCTAGGGACAGCCTCCTGACTGAAGCTTTCTTT; CDR3: CSARDSLLTEAFF
D: .; V: TRBV4-3; size: many; J: TRBJ2-7; DNA: TGCGCCAGCAGCGCCCTACGGGGCGTCGCCTACGAGCAGTACTTC; CDR3: CASSALRGVAYEQYF
D: .; V: TRBV6-1; size: .; J: TRBJ1-5; DNA: TGTGCCAGCAGTGAAAGGTACAGCGGGGAGCCCCAGCATTTT; CDR3: CASSERYSGEPQHF
D: TRBD1; V: TRBV24-1; size: many; J: TRBJ2-1; DNA: TGTGCCATCGCTACCGGGACAGGGACTATTTCCTACAATGAGCAGTTCTTC; CDR3: CAIATGTGTISYNEQFF
D: .; V: TRBV12-3/TRBV12-4; size: .; J: TRBJ1-5; DNA: TGTGCCAGCAGTCCTGGGACCTCGAGGAGCAATCAGCCCCATCATTTT; CDR3: CASSPGTSRSNQPHHF
D: .; V: TRBV6-2/TRBV6-3; size: many; J: TRBJ2-2; DNA: TGTGCCAGCCGTCCGCGGACGGACTTGAACACCGGGGAGCTGTTTTTT; CDR3: CASRPRTDLNTGELFF
D: TRBD1; V: TRBV7-2; size: many; J: TRBJ1-5; DNA: TGTGCCAGCAGCCCTCAACAGGGGGCCTATCAGCCCCAGCATTTT; CDR3: CASSPQQGAYQPQHF
D: TRBD1; V: TRBV10-3; size: few; J: TRBJ1-2; DNA: TGTGCCATCAGTGCCGGACAGGGGACTTTGAATGGCTACACCTTC; CDR3: CAISAGQGTLNGYTF
D: .; V: TRBV5-6; size: .; J: TRBJ2-3; DNA: TGTGCCAGCAGCCTCGCGACGGGTGATAGCACAGATACGCAGTATTTT; CDR3: CASSLATGDSTDTQYF
D: .; V: TRBV20-1; size: many; J: TRBJ1-1; DNA: TGCAGTGCTAGAGACGTCGAGGACTTCTTT; CDR3: CSARDVEDFF
D: .; V: TRBV7-2; size: many; J: TRBJ1-2; DNA: TGTGCCAGCAGCATGGGGGACACCACCTATGGCTACACCTTC; CDR3: CASSMGDTTYGYTF